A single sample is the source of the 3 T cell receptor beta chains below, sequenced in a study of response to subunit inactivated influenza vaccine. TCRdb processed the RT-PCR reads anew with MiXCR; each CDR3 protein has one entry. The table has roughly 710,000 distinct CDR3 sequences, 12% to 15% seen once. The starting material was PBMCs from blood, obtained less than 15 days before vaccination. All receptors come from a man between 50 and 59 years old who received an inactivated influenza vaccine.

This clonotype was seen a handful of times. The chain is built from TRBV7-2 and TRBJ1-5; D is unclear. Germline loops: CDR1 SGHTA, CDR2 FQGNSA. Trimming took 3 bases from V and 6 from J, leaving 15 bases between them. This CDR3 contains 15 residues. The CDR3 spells CASSFREYVAQPQHF. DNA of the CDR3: TGTGCCAGCAGCTTCCGGGAGTACGTCGCTCAGCCCCAGCATTTT.

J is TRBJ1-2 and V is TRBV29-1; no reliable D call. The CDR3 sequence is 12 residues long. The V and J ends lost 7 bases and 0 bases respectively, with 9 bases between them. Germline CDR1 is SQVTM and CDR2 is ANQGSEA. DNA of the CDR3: TGCAGCGCCGCTCCAGCTAACTATGGCTACACCTTC. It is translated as CSAAPANYGYTF.

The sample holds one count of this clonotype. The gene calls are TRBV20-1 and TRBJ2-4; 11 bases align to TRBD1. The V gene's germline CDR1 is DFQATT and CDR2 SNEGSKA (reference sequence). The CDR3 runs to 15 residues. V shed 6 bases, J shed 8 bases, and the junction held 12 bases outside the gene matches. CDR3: CSAPWTGGLPDIQYF. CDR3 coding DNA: TGCAGTGCACCCTGGACAGGGGGCTTACCAGACATTCAGTACTTC.